This is a list of T cell receptor beta chains from one sample in a study of cytomegalovirus exposure and HLA in healthy donors. Method: immunoSEQ multiplex PCR; TCRdb's copy keeps in-frame clones and lacks some. The table includes about 170,000 clones, around 96% detected once. The sample comprised PBMCs. These receptors all stem from a woman aged 18-29 years in good health and CMV-seronegative. Each CDR3 is given with its conserved first and last residue. A D gene is named only where the DNA matches it firmly. Rows give clone size only sometimes, using once, few, many, or a class for an expanded clone.

J,D,size,V,DNA,CDR3
TRBJ1-2,.,.,TRBV6-5,TGTGCCAGCAGTTCTCAGGGTGACTATGGCTACACCTTC,CASSSQGDYGYTF
TRBJ2-2,.,.,TRBV7-2,TGTGCCAGCAGCCGGCTAGGACAGTCTGAAACCGGGGAGCTGTTTTTT,CASSRLGQSETGELFF
TRBJ1-1,.,.,TRBV5-1,TGCGCCAGCAGCTTGGGGGGCGGTAGGCCAGAAGCTTTCTTT,CASSLGGGRPEAFF
TRBJ2-7,.,.,TRBV5-4,TGTGCCAGCAGCAATCGCTACGAGCAGTACTTC,CASSNRYEQYF
TRBJ2-7,.,.,TRBV27,TGTGCCAGCAGTTTTAGCAGTACCCTCTACGAGCAGTACTTC,CASSFSSTLYEQYF
TRBJ2-7,.,.,TRBV5-1,TGCGCCAGCAGCTCACAGGGTGAGCAGTACTTC,CASSSQGEQYF
TRBJ2-7,.,.,TRBV9,TGTGCCAGCAGCGTAGCTAGCGACGCCTACGAGCAGTACTTC,CASSVASDAYEQYF
TRBJ1-2,TRBD1,.,TRBV7-6,TGTGCCAGCAGCATTGGGGACAGGGGGTTGAACTATGGCTACACCTTC,CASSIGDRGLNYGYTF
TRBJ2-7,.,.,TRBV7-3,TGTGCCAGCAGCTTAAGAGCGGGCCTTCTCTACGAGCAGTACTTC,CASSLRAGLLYEQYF
TRBJ2-7,TRBD1,.,TRBV7-9,TGTGCCAGCGCAGGGGGCTCGTATTACGAGCAGTACTTC,CASAGGSYYEQYF
TRBJ2-5,.,.,TRBV18,TGTGCCAGCTCATCGACTAGCCAAGAGACCCAGTACTTC,CASSSTSQETQYF
TRBJ2-2,TRBD2,.,TRBV4-3,TGCGCCAGCAGCCAAGAAGGGCTAGCGGGGGGGCCCGTGGGCACCGGGGAGCTGTTTTTT,CASSQEGLAGGPVGTGELFF
TRBJ1-4,.,.,TRBV27,TGTGCCAGCAGTTCATTCGGACAGATAAATGAAAAACTGTTTTTT,CASSSFGQINEKLFF
TRBJ2-1,TRBD1,.,TRBV27,TGTGCCAGCAGTTTGACCGGGACAGGGGCGTTCGGTCAATTCTTC,CASSLTGTGAFGQFF
TRBJ2-7,TRBD1,.,TRBV7-2,TGTGCCAGCAGCGCCGACAGGGTTGAGCAGTACTTC,CASSADRVEQYF
TRBJ2-7,TRBD2,once,TRBV7-9,TGTGCCAGCAGCTTTGCTGCTAGCGGGTCTTACGAGCAGTACTTC,CASSFAASGSYEQYF
TRBJ1-1,.,.,TRBV6-5,TGTGCCAGCAGTCACAGGGATGGCTCTGAAGCTTTCTTT,CASSHRDGSEAFF
TRBJ2-1,.,.,TRBV2,TGTGCCAGCAGTGGTAGGGGATACAATGAGCAGTTCTTC,CASSGRGYNEQFF
TRBJ1-4,TRBD1,.,TRBV7-2,TGTGCCAGCAGTCAAGGGGGCCCTAATGAAAAACTGTTTTTT,CASSQGGPNEKLFF
TRBJ1-1,.,.,TRBV13,TGTGCCAGCAGCTTAGGGGCGGTCAGCTTTAACACTGAAGCTTTCTTT,CASSLGAVSFNTEAFF
TRBJ2-1,.,.,TRBV21-1,TGTGCCAGCAGCAAAGCGCTTTTTGAGCGGGGGGGACACTACAATGAGCAGTTCTTC,CASSKALFERGGHYNEQFF
TRBJ1-4,TRBD1,.,TRBV7-8,TGTGCCAGCAGCCAGCGGACAGGGAACCTTAATGAAAAACTGTTTTTT,CASSQRTGNLNEKLFF
TRBJ2-7,TRBD1,.,TRBV7-9,TGTGCCAGCAGCTCTCGACAGGGGACCTACGAGCAGTACTTC,CASSSRQGTYEQYF
TRBJ2-2,.,.,TRBV29-1,TGCAGCGCCCCCAAGAGCGGGGAGCTGTTTTTT,CSAPKSGELFF
TRBJ2-5,TRBD2,.,TRBV29-1,TGCAGCTCCAAATGGGGGGGGACCCAGTACTTC,CSSKWGGTQYF
TRBJ1-3,.,.,TRBV9,TGTGCCAGCAGCGCATACAGGGAAGCGGGAGGAAACACCATATATTTT,CASSAYREAGGNTIYF
TRBJ2-3,TRBD2,.,TRBV5-1,TGCGCCAGCAGCTTAGGGGCGGGGGACCCTTCGGATACGCAGTATTTT,CASSLGAGDPSDTQYF
TRBJ1-3,.,once,TRBV6-1,TGTGCCAGCAAACGGGGAAACACCATATATTTT,CASKRGNTIYF
TRBJ2-1,TRBD2,.,TRBV2,TGTGCCAGCAGTGTTTTAGCGGGGGGGTCTGGTGAGCAGTTCTTC,CASSVLAGGSGEQFF
TRBJ1-1,TRBD1,once,TRBV18,TGTGCCAGCTCACAGACGACAGGGCGTGTGTTAAGCACTGAAGCTTTCTTT,CASSQTTGRVLSTEAFF
TRBJ2-7,.,.,TRBV14,TGTGCCAGCAGTCGCCCTACGGGGGTCGGAACCTACGAGCAGTACTTC,CASSRPTGVGTYEQYF
TRBJ2-5,TRBD1,.,TRBV19,TGTGCCAGTAGTATGGGACCCAGGGGGCAAGGGAGACGAGAGACCCAGTACTTC,CASSMGPRGQGRRETQYF
TRBJ2-3,.,.,TRBV6-5,TGTGCCAGCAGACGGATAGCCTGGGATACGCAGTATTTT,CASRRIAWDTQYF
TRBJ2-7,TRBD1,.,TRBV13,TGTGCCAGCAGCTTATGGCAGGGGGCCTACGAGCAGTACTTC,CASSLWQGAYEQYF
TRBJ2-2,.,.,TRBV4-1,TGCGCCAGCAGCACTAACACCGGGGAGCTGTTTTTT,CASSTNTGELFF
TRBJ1-2,TRBD1,once,TRBV9,TGTGCCAGCAGCAGTTCCACAGGGGTGGGTGGCTACACCTTC,CASSSSTGVGGYTF
TRBJ2-2,.,.,TRBV5-1,TGCGCCAGCAGCTTGGGGACAGAGGGGTCCGGGGAGCTGTTTTTT,CASSLGTEGSGELFF
TRBJ2-7,TRBD2,.,TRBV29-1,TGCAGCGTCGCAGGAGCGGGGCTGGATTCCTACGAGCAGTACTTC,CSVAGAGLDSYEQYF
TRBJ1-2,.,.,TRBV4-1,TGCGCCAGCAGCCAAGTCCCCAGGCCGGTCGAATATGGCTACACCTTC,CASSQVPRPVEYGYTF
TRBJ2-7,TRBD2,.,TRBV29-1,TGCAGCGTCGAAGCGGGGGTCCCCTACGAGCAGTACTTC,CSVEAGVPYEQYF
TRBJ2-5,TRBD1,.,TRBV2,TGTGCCAGCAGTCCGGGGACAGGGAGGACCCAGTACTTC,CASSPGTGRTQYF
TRBJ2-7,.,.,TRBV6-1,TGTGCCAGCAGTGAACGGGGAGGGGGTAGGGAGCAGTACTTC,CASSERGGGREQYF
TRBJ1-5,.,.,TRBV2,TGTGCCAGCGTTGGACAGCCCAATCAGCCCCAGCATTTT,CASVGQPNQPQHF
TRBJ2-4,TRBD1,.,TRBV19,TGTGCCAGTCTTCAAACAGGACAGGGAAACATTCAGTACTTC,CASLQTGQGNIQYF
TRBJ2-7,TRBD1,.,TRBV18,TGTGCCAGCTCAGGTGGGACAGGATTCTACGAGCAGTACTTC,CASSGGTGFYEQYF
TRBJ1-1,.,.,TRBV6-4,TGTGCCAGCAGGCCCAGGGGTGAGGGCACTGAAGCTTTCTTT,CASRPRGEGTEAFF
TRBJ1-6,.,.,TRBV6-5,TGTGCCAGCAGTTACGGAGTTAATTCACCCCTCCACTTT,CASSYGVNSPLHF
TRBJ1-2,TRBD1,.,TRBV19,TGTGCCAGTAGTAGGCAGGGGGCGCGAGGCTACACCTTC,CASSRQGARGYTF
TRBJ1-4,TRBD1,.,TRBV4-1,TGCGCCAGCAGCCAGGGACAGGGGGGTACTAATGAAAAACTGTTTTTT,CASSQGQGGTNEKLFF
TRBJ2-7,.,.,TRBV5-1,TGCGCCAGCAGCTTGGACCGCCCGGGACTTCTCGCCTACGAGCAGTACTTC,CASSLDRPGLLAYEQYF
TRBJ1-5,.,.,TRBV6-1,TGTGCCAGCAGTGAAAGTGTTGGTCAGGGTCAGCCCCAGCATTTT,CASSESVGQGQPQHF
TRBJ2-3,.,.,TRBV7-2,TGTGCCAGCAGCTTAGGAGGCGGGGACCCCGGAGATACGCAGTATTTT,CASSLGGGDPGDTQYF
TRBJ2-5,TRBD2,.,TRBV5-1,TGCGCCAGCAGCTTGGATCGGCGGGGGGGGGTCCAAGAGACCCAGTACTTC,CASSLDRRGGVQETQYF